The present TCR beta chain was sequenced within a study of blood T cells in healthy people across ages. The CDR3 has 11 residues. V was clipped by 6 bases and J by 7 bases, with 7 bases between them. A second PCR, run for about 7 to 11 cycles, used a sample-barcoded 5' primer plus a J-beta primer mix. MiXCR, run by TCRdb on the 5' RACE reads, gives a single entry per CDR3 protein. This table has under 1 million distinct CDR3 sequences, 40% to 50% appearing once. Sequenced sample: blood. The TCR sequence derives from a man aged 55 to 70 in good health. This chain links TRBV12-3 or TRBV12-4 with TRBJ1-3, with D unresolved. The CDR3 bases are TGTGCCAGCAGAATGGCGAACACCATATATTTT. Residues: CASRMANTIYF.